A selection of T cell receptor beta chains follows, all from one sample in a study of cytomegalovirus exposure and HLA in healthy donors. Clones were sequenced by immunoSEQ multiplex PCR, and TCRdb holds only the in-frame ones, with some missing. The sample lists some 120,000 clones; roughly 79% were seen once. Material for sequencing was PBMCs. These TCRs come from a woman aged 40 to 50 in good health and CMV-seronegative. Each CDR3 is given with its conserved first and last residue. The D gene is left open where the match is weak.

D gene	J gene	CDR3 length	V gene	CDR3 DNA	CDR3 protein
TRBD1	TRBJ2-1	15	TRBV7-9	TGTGCCAGCAGCCCGCGGGACAGGGAATACAATGAGCAGTTCTTC	CASSPRDREYNEQFF
TRBD2	TRBJ2-2	17	TRBV4-3	TGCGCCAGCAGCCAAGATCCGGGACTAGCGGGAGTAGGGGAGCTGTTTTTT	CASSQDPGLAGVGELFF
.	TRBJ2-1	13	TRBV7-3	TGTGCCAGCAGCTTCCGCTGGCTTCTAAACTATTTCTTC	CASSFRWLLNYFF
.	TRBJ1-1	16	TRBV28	TGTGCCAGCAATCACGGGGGGGGGAGTTTGGACACTGAAGCTTTCTTT	CASNHGGGSLDTEAFF
TRBD1	TRBJ2-7	19	TRBV7-8	TGTGCCAGCAGCTTAGTATCGGGACAGGGGGCTACGAGCTCCTACGAGCAGTACTTC	CASSLVSGQGATSSYEQYF
.	TRBJ1-3	15	TRBV7-2	TGTGCCAGCAGCTTAGGTTACATCTCTGGAAACACCATATATTTT	CASSLGYISGNTIYF
.	TRBJ2-1	15	TRBV5-1	TGCGCCAGCAGCATAACGGGACACCTCAGGAATGAGCAGTTCTTC	CASSITGHLRNEQFF
TRBD2	TRBJ2-2	16	TRBV9	TGTGCCAGCAGCGTAGTTGGCGGGAGGGCCGCCGGGGAGCTGTTTTTT	CASSVVGGRAAGELFF
TRBD2	TRBJ2-1	15	TRBV10-3	TGTGCCATCAACCCAGCCCTAGCGGGAGTTAATGAGCAGTTCTTC	CAINPALAGVNEQFF
TRBD2	TRBJ2-1	14	TRBV9	TGTGCCAGCAGCGTGGGGGAGGGGATAAATGAGCAGTTCTTC	CASSVGEGINEQFF
.	TRBJ2-1	15	TRBV9	TGTGCCAGCACCGTAGGGGGAGGCGCTTACAATGAGCAGTTCTTC	CASTVGGGAYNEQFF
.	TRBJ1-5	14	TRBV30	TGTGCCTGGAGGCCCTCAGGGGTGGGTCAGCCCCAGCATTTT	CAWRPSGVGQPQHF
TRBD2	TRBJ2-1	15	TRBV4-3	TGCGCCAGCAGCCAAGAGGCTAGCGGGAGCAATGAGCAGTTCTTC	CASSQEASGSNEQFF
.	TRBJ1-1	15	TRBV4-2	TGTGCCAGCAGCCAATTCGTGGGCCCTGGCACTGAAGCTTTCTTT	CASSQFVGPGTEAFF
.	TRBJ2-7	12	TRBV7-9	TGTGCCAGCGAGGGCTCCCTGAGCGAGCAGTACTTC	CASEGSLSEQYF
.	TRBJ1-4	15	TRBV19	TGTGCCAGTAGTATAGGGGGAGCGCGAAATGAAAAACTGTTTTTT	CASSIGGARNEKLFF